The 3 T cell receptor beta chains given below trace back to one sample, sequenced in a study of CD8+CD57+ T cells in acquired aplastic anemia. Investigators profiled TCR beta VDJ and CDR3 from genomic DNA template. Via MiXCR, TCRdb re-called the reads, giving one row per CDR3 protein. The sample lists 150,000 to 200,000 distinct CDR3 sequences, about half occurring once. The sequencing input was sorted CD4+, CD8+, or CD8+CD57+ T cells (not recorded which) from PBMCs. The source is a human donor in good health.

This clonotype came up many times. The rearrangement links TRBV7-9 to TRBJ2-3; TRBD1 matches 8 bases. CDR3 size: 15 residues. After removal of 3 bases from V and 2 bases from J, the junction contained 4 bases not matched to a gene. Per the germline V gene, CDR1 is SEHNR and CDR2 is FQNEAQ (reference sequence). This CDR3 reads CASSFRGRNTDTQYF. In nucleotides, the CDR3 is TGTGCCAGCAGCTTCAGGGGGCGAAACACAGATACGCAGTATTTT.

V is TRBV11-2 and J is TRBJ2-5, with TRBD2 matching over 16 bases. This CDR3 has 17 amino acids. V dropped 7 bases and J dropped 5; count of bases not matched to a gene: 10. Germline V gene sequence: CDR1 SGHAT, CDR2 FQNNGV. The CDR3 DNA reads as TGTGCCAGCAAAAAGGGACTAGCGGGAGGGCCTCGGGAGACCCAGTACTTC. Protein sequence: CASKKGLAGGPRETQYF.

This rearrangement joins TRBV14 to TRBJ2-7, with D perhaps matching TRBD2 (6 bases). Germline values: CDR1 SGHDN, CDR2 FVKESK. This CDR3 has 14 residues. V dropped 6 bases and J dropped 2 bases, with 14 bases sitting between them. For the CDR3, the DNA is TGTGCCAGCAGTTACAGCGCGGGGACCTACGAGCAGTACTTC. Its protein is CASSYSAGTYEQYF.